Listed below are T cell receptor beta chains from one sample, sequenced in a study of blood T cell repertoires in COVID-19. Measured with immunoSEQ multiplex PCR; TCRdb has only the in-frame clones, and not every one. The data hold about 110,000 clones, with around 83% observed a single time. Sequencing used peripheral blood. The source is a man in his forties with acute or convalescent COVID-19. Each CDR3 is given with its conserved first and last residue. The D gene is left open where the match is weak. The size entry is marked missing in some rows and otherwise reads once, few, many or a size class.

D gene: TRBD1; J gene: TRBJ2-7; V gene: TRBV10-3; clone size: few; CDR3 DNA: TGTGCCATCAGGAACCCCGGGACAGGGGGGTACGAGCAGTACTTC; CDR3 protein: CAIRNPGTGGYEQYF
D gene: -; J gene: TRBJ1-5; V gene: TRBV7-8; clone size: once; CDR3 DNA: TGTGCCAGCAGCTTACTACAGGGTAGTGGTCAGCCCCAGCATTTT; CDR3 protein: CASSLLQGSGQPQHF
D gene: TRBD2; J gene: TRBJ2-6; V gene: TRBV12-5; clone size: -; CDR3 DNA: TGTGCTAGTGGTTTGGTAGTCGCGGGGGGAAGGTCGGTGGTCTCTGGGGCCAACGTCCTGACTTTC; CDR3 protein: CASGLVVAGGRSVVSGANVLTF
D gene: TRBD1; J gene: TRBJ1-2; V gene: TRBV10-1; clone size: -; CDR3 DNA: TGCGCCAGCAGTCCACCCGAGGGACAGGGGGAGGGGTATGGCTACACCTTC; CDR3 protein: CASSPPEGQGEGYGYTF
D gene: TRBD1; J gene: TRBJ1-1; V gene: TRBV19; clone size: -; CDR3 DNA: TGTGCCAGTAGTATGACAGGGTTGAACACTGAAGCTTTCTTT; CDR3 protein: CASSMTGLNTEAFF
D gene: TRBD2; J gene: TRBJ2-7; V gene: TRBV29-1; clone size: -; CDR3 DNA: TGCAGCGTTGGGACTAGCGGGGGCCAAGGGGGCGAGCAGTACTTC; CDR3 protein: CSVGTSGGQGGEQYF
D gene: TRBD1; J gene: TRBJ1-5; V gene: TRBV24-1; clone size: -; CDR3 DNA: TGTGCCACCAGTGCCCGCCCTCATGGGGACAGCGAGACTTATAGCAATCAGCCCCAGCATTTT; CDR3 protein: CATSARPHGDSETYSNQPQHF
D gene: -; J gene: TRBJ1-2; V gene: TRBV10-2; clone size: -; CDR3 DNA: TGCGCCAGCATGCCAGGGGCCTATGGCTACACCTTC; CDR3 protein: CASMPGAYGYTF
D gene: TRBD1; J gene: TRBJ1-1; V gene: TRBV30; clone size: -; CDR3 DNA: TGTGCCTGGAGTGCGGACAGGGAGAGGAACACTGAAGCTTTCTTT; CDR3 protein: CAWSADRERNTEAFF
D gene: -; J gene: TRBJ1-5; V gene: TRBV19; clone size: -; CDR3 DNA: TGTGCCAGTAGCCAGGGTGATGAAAGCAATCAGCCCCAGCATTTT; CDR3 protein: CASSQGDESNQPQHF
D gene: -; J gene: TRBJ1-2; V gene: TRBV2; clone size: -; CDR3 DNA: TGTGCCAGCAGTGAAGCGCTACAGCTTGGCTACACCTTC; CDR3 protein: CASSEALQLGYTF
D gene: TRBD1; J gene: TRBJ2-3; V gene: TRBV7-8; clone size: few; CDR3 DNA: TGTGCCAGCAGCCCCACAGGGGGTACTAGCACAGATACGCAGTATTTT; CDR3 protein: CASSPTGGTSTDTQYF
D gene: TRBD1; J gene: TRBJ1-6; V gene: TRBV3-1/TRBV3-2; clone size: -; CDR3 DNA: TGTGCCAGCAGCCCGACAGGGGGCGCGTCTAATTCACCCCTCCACTTT; CDR3 protein: CASSPTGGASNSPLHF
D gene: -; J gene: TRBJ1-5; V gene: TRBV19; clone size: -; CDR3 DNA: TGTGCCAGTAGTACCGGGAACGTTCAGCCCCAGCATTTT; CDR3 protein: CASSTGNVQPQHF
D gene: -; J gene: TRBJ2-7; V gene: TRBV29-1; clone size: -; CDR3 DNA: TGCAGCGTTGAAGGCGGGCAGGGGACCTACGAGCAGTACTTC; CDR3 protein: CSVEGGQGTYEQYF
D gene: -; J gene: TRBJ2-3; V gene: TRBV19; clone size: -; CDR3 DNA: TGTGCCAGTAGTTTAACCGGGATCAGATCATCCACAGATACGCAGTATTTT; CDR3 protein: CASSLTGIRSSTDTQYF
D gene: TRBD1; J gene: TRBJ2-5; V gene: TRBV30; clone size: -; CDR3 DNA: TGTGCCTGGTCGGACAGGAACCAAGAGACCCAGTACTTC; CDR3 protein: CAWSDRNQETQYF
D gene: -; J gene: TRBJ2-5; V gene: TRBV20-1; clone size: -; CDR3 DNA: TGCAGTGCTAGTAATGAGGGGGGGAGGGAGACCCAGTACTTC; CDR3 protein: CSASNEGGRETQYF
D gene: -; J gene: TRBJ1-1; V gene: TRBV9; clone size: -; CDR3 DNA: TGTGCCAGCAGCGTTAGGGACCAGGGGTATATGAACACTGAAGCTTTCTTT; CDR3 protein: CASSVRDQGYMNTEAFF
D gene: -; J gene: TRBJ2-1; V gene: TRBV24-1; clone size: few; CDR3 DNA: TGTGCCACCAGTGATTCGACGGCAGGGGCTAGCGGATACAATGAGCAGTTCTTC; CDR3 protein: CATSDSTAGASGYNEQFF
D gene: TRBD2; J gene: TRBJ2-7; V gene: TRBV7-6; clone size: -; CDR3 DNA: TGTGCCAGCAGCGCGGGACTAGCGGGGGGGCACGAGCAGTACTTC; CDR3 protein: CASSAGLAGGHEQYF
D gene: -; J gene: TRBJ1-4; V gene: TRBV19; clone size: -; CDR3 DNA: TGTGCCAGTAGTCCAGCATACAGGGAAGCAAATGAAAAACTGTTTTTT; CDR3 protein: CASSPAYREANEKLFF